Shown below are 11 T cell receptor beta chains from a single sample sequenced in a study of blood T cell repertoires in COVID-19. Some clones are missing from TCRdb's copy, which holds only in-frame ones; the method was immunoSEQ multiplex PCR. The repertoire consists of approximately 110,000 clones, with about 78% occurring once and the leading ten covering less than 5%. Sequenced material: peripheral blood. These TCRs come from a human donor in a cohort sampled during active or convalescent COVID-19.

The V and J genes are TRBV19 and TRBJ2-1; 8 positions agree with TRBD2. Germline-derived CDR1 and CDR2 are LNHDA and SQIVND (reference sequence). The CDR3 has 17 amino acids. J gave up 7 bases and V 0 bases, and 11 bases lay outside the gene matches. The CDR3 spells CASSIDQAGASGNEQFF. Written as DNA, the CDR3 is TGTGCCAGTAGTATAGATCAAGCGGGGGCCTCTGGGAATGAGCAGTTCTTC.

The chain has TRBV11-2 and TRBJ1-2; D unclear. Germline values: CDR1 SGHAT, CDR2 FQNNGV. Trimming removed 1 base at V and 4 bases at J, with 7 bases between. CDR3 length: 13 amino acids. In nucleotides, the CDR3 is TGTGCCAGCAGCTTAGGACTGAGCTATGGCTACACCTTC. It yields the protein CASSLGLSYGYTF.

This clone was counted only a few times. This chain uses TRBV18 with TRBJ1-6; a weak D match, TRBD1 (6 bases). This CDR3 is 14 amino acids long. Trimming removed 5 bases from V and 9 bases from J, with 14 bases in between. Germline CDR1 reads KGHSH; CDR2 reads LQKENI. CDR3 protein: CASSSGQTSSPLHF. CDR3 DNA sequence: TGTGCCAGCTCATCCGGACAGACCTCTTCACCCCTCCACTTT.

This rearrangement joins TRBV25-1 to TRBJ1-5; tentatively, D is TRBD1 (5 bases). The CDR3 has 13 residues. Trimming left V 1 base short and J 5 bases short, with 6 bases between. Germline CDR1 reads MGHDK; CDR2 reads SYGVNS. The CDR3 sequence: CASSEWGDQPQHF. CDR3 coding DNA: TGTGCCAGCAGTGAATGGGGGGATCAGCCCCAGCATTTT.

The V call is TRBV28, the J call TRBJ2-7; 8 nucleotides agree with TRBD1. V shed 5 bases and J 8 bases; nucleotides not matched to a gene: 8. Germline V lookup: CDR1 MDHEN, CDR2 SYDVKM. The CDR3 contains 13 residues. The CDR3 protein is CASSLQDRAKQYF. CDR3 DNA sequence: TGTGCCAGCAGTCTACAGGACAGGGCAAAGCAGTACTTC.

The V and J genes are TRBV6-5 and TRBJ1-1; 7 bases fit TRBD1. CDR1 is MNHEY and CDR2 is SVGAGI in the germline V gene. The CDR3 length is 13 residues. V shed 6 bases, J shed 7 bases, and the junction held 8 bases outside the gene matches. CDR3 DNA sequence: TGTGCCAGCAGAGCCGAGGGGGCTAGTGAAGCTTTCTTT. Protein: CASRAEGASEAFF.

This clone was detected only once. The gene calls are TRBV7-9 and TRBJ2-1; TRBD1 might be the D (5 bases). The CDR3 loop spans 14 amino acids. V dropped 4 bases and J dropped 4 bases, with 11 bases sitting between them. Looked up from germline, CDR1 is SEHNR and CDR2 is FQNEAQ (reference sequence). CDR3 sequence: CASSYLTDYNEQFF. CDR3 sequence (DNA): TGTGCCAGCAGCTACCTGACAGATTACAATGAGCAGTTCTTC.

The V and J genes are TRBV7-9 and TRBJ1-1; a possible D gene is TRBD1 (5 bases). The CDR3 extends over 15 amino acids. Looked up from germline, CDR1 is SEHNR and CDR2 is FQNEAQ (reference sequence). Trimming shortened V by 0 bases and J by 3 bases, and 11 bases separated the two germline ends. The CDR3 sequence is CASSLARGGDTEAFF. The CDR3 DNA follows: TGTGCCAGCAGCTTAGCAAGGGGAGGCGACACTGAAGCTTTCTTT.

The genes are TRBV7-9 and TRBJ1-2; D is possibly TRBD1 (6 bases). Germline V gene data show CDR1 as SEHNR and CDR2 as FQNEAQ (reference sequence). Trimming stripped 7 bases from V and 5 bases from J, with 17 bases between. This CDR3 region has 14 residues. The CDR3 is CASILVGGLYGYTF. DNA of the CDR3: TGTGCCAGCATCCTGGTCGGGGGGCTTTATGGCTACACCTTC.

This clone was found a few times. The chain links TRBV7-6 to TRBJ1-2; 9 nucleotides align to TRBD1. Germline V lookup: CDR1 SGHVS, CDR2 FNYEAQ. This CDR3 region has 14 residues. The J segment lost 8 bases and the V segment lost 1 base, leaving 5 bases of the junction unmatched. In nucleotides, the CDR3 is TGTGCCAGCAGCTTAGTTAGGACAGGGGAAGGCTACACCTTC. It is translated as CASSLVRTGEGYTF. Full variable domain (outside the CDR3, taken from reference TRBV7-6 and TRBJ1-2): GAGVSQSPRYKVTKRGQDVALRCDPISGHVSLYWYRQALGQGPEFLTYFNYEAQQDKSGLPNDRFSAERPEGSISTLTIQRTEQRDSAMYRCASSLVRTGEGYTFGSGTRLTVV.

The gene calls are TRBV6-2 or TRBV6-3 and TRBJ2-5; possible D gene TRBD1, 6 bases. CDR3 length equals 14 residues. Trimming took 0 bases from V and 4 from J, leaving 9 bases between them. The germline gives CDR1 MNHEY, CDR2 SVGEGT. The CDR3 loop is CASSYSNRVETQYF. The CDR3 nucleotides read TGTGCCAGCAGTTACTCGAACAGGGTAGAGACCCAGTACTTC.